Listed here are 19 T cell receptor beta chains from one sample, sequenced in a study of blood T cell repertoires in COVID-19. TCRdb's copy holds only in-frame clones and misses some; the assay was immunoSEQ multiplex PCR. The sample has roughly 55,000 clones; approximately 80% are singletons. Sequencing was carried out using peripheral blood. These receptors all stem from a man at least 80 years old with acute or convalescent COVID-19.

V gene TRBV30 combines with J gene TRBJ2-7, with 7 positions matching TRBD2. The J segment lost 4 bases and the V segment lost 5 bases, leaving 11 bases of the junction unmatched. This CDR3 comprises 14 residues. Germline loops: CDR1 GTSNPN, CDR2 SVGIG (reference sequence). Here the CDR3 DNA reads TGTGCCTGGTGTACGCACGGGGGGTCGTACGAGCAGTACTTC. As protein: CAWCTHGGSYEQYF.

The genes are TRBV9 and TRBJ2-2; D unresolved. Trimming cost V 3 bases and J 4 bases, with 7 bases left between them. This CDR3 has 13 amino acids. Germline CDR1 reads SGDLS; CDR2 reads YYNGEE. DNA of the CDR3: TGTGCCAGCAGCGGCCAGATCACCGGGGAGCTGTTTTTT. Translation gives CASSGQITGELFF.

This clone came up a few times. V and J are TRBV27 and TRBJ1-2; D is ambiguous. CDR1 and CDR2 from the germline V gene are MNHEY and SMNVEV (reference sequence). The V end lost 8 bases, the J end lost 4 bases, and 14 bases lay between the germline ends. The length of the CDR3 is 13 residues. The CDR3 coding sequence is TGTGCCAGCGGGATGGCCCGGGGCTATGGCTACACCTTC. It yields the protein CASGMARGYGYTF.

The sample holds a few counts of this clone. The chain employs TRBV5-4 and TRBJ1-2; 7 nucleotides agree with TRBD1. V lost 4 bases to trimming and J lost 0 bases; unmatched junction nucleotides: 3. The CDR3 consists of 14 residues. CDR1 and CDR2 from the germline V gene are SGHNT and YYREEE (reference sequence). CDR3: CASSPGTANYGYTF. CDR3 sequence (DNA): TGTGCCAGCAGCCCTGGGACAGCTAACTATGGCTACACCTTC.

The chain carries TRBV6-1 and TRBJ2-5; D possibly corresponds to TRBD1 (5 bases). V lost 3 bases to trimming and J lost 4 bases, with 21 bases between them. The length of the CDR3 is 17 residues. The germline V gene has CDR1 MNHNS and CDR2 SASEGT. In DNA, the CDR3 is TGTGCCAGCAGTGATAGGGGCAGGGTGGTGTTGCGAGAGACCCAGTACTTC. Amino acid sequence: CASSDRGRVVLRETQYF.

This sequence joins TRBV28 and TRBJ1-2, with 9 bases that match TRBD1. This CDR3 region has 15 residues. The germline gives CDR1 MDHEN, CDR2 SYDVKM. J was trimmed by 5 bases and V by 4 bases; bases with no gene match: 8. CDR3 in amino acids: CASSSPTGGLYGYTF. CDR3 DNA: TGTGCCAGCAGTTCCCCGACAGGGGGGTTGTATGGCTACACCTTC.

This chain connects TRBV18 to TRBJ2-3, with TRBD2 as a possible D gene (5 bases). Between the trimmed V and J ends, which lost 6 bases and 0 bases, there was a span of 19 bases. CDR3 length: 17 amino acids. Germline values: CDR1 KGHSH, CDR2 LQKENI. This CDR3 reads CASSSRGTFPSTDTQYF. The CDR3 DNA sequence: TGTGCCAGCTCGTCCCGGGGTACATTCCCTAGCACAGATACGCAGTATTTT.

The chain has TRBV14 and TRBJ2-1; 9 bases are shared with TRBD2. The germline gives CDR1 SGHDN, CDR2 FVKESK. The CDR3 has 15 amino acids. V lost 2 bases, J lost 10 bases, and 9 bases stayed unmatched. This CDR3 reads CASSQWISSGAEQFF. CDR3 sequence (DNA): TGTGCCAGCAGCCAATGGATCTCTAGCGGGGCCGAGCAGTTCTTC.

The V gene is TRBV7-2, the J gene TRBJ1-1; D uncertain. Between the trimmed V and J ends, which lost 8 bases and 1 base, there was a span of 11 bases. Germline V gene sequence: CDR1 SGHTA, CDR2 FQGNSA. The CDR3 runs to 13 residues. Written as DNA, the CDR3 is TGTGCCAGCGGGCCCGGTCAGAACACTGAAGCTTTCTTT. It specifies CASGPGQNTEAFF.

This sequence joins TRBV2 and TRBJ2-2; 9 bases agree with TRBD2. V lost 3 bases and J lost 5; bases outside the gene matches: 4. The germline CDR1 and CDR2 sequences are SNHLY and FYNNEI. The CDR3 has 15 amino acids. The chain's CDR3 is CASSDSLAGTGELFF. As DNA, the CDR3 is TGTGCCAGCAGTGACAGTCTAGCGGGAACCGGGGAGCTGTTTTTT.

This clone was observed a handful of times. This chain joins TRBV5-6 and TRBJ1-6, with 8 bases identical to TRBD1. Germline V gene lookup returns CDR1 SGHDT and CDR2 YYEEEE. V gave up 4 bases and J gave up 7 bases; unmatched junction bases: 4. There are 14 residues in the CDR3. Here the CDR3 reads CASSVYRGNSPLHF. Written as DNA, the CDR3 is TGTGCCAGCAGCGTATACAGGGGGAATTCACCCCTCCACTTT.

The sample holds one count of this clone. The V and J genes are TRBV19 and TRBJ2-7; possibly TRBD1 for D (6 bases). Germline V lookup: CDR1 LNHDA, CDR2 SQIVND (reference sequence). This CDR3 has 13 amino acids. The ends were cut back, 1 base at V and 7 bases at J, with 11 bases in the middle. The CDR3 sequence is CASSIAPRGEQYF. The CDR3 DNA follows: TGTGCCAGTAGTATAGCCCCCAGGGGTGAGCAGTACTTC.

The chain employs TRBV5-6 and TRBJ2-5, with 8 positions matching TRBD1. V dropped 5 bases and J dropped 4; count of bases not matched to a gene: 16. Germline V lookup: CDR1 SGHDT, CDR2 YYEEEE. The CDR3 sequence is 17 residues long. CDR3 loop: CASSLSPGQGSPETQYF. CDR3 coding DNA: TGTGCCAGCAGTTTGAGCCCTGGACAGGGATCGCCAGAGACCCAGTACTTC.

The table lists this clone with a count of one. The J gene is TRBJ1-5, the V gene TRBV6-5; D gene unclear. Per germline, CDR1 MNHEY and CDR2 SVGAGI. This CDR3 is built from 13 residues. V shed 2 bases and J shed 4 bases, with 6 bases lying between them. CDR3 DNA: TGTGCCAGCAGTTACACAGCAAATCAGCCCCAGCATTTT. It codes for CASSYTANQPQHF.

The chain is built from TRBV28 and TRBJ1-4; D not certain. Deletions cut 6 bases from V and 8 bases from J, with 13 bases between. The CDR3 totals 13 residues. CDR1 is MDHEN and CDR2 is SYDVKM in the germline V gene. This CDR3 reads CASRPGGGEKLFF. CDR3 coding DNA: TGTGCCAGCAGGCCCGGAGGTGGGGAAAAACTGTTTTTT.

V gene TRBV6-1 combines with J gene TRBJ1-5; D unresolved. Germline CDR1 MNHNS, CDR2 SASEGT. This CDR3 spans 16 amino acids. With 3 bases removed from V and 0 bases from J, the gap between germline ends came to 12 bases. CDR3 sequence reads: CASSDSRTYSNQPQHF. The DNA for the CDR3 is TGTGCCAGCAGTGATAGCAGAACTTATAGCAATCAGCCCCAGCATTTT.

The chain employs TRBV7-3 and TRBJ2-7, with TRBD1 as a possible D gene (6 bases). Germline lookup yields CDR1 SGHTA and CDR2 FQGTGA. The ends were cut back, 3 bases at V and 3 bases at J, with 12 bases in the middle. The CDR3 has 14 residues. CDR3 coding DNA: TGTGCCAGCAGCTTGGCAGGGGACAACTACGAGCAGTACTTC. Translation: CASSLAGDNYEQYF.

The V call is TRBV27, the J call TRBJ1-6; 7 nucleotides align to TRBD1. Losses at the gene ends were 8 bases for V and 9 bases for J; bases not matched to a gene: 13. The CDR3 is 15 amino acids. From germline, CDR1 is MNHEY and CDR2 SMNVEV (reference sequence). CDR3 coding DNA: TGTGCCAGCGGACTCGGGACAGCCGATGGTTCACCCCTCCACTTT. It specifies CASGLGTADGSPLHF.

The V gene is TRBV19, the J gene TRBJ1-4, with a tentative D call TRBD1 (6 bases). The CDR3 is 15 residues long. Germline loops: CDR1 LNHDA, CDR2 SQIVND (reference sequence). Deletions cut 6 bases from V and 4 bases from J, with 15 bases between. DNA of the CDR3: TGTGCCAGTAGCCCAGGGGCCCTACTTAATGAAAAACTGTTTTTT. Amino acid sequence: CASSPGALLNEKLFF.